Shown below are 9 T cell receptor beta chains from a single sample sequenced in a study of blood T cell repertoires in COVID-19. Assay used: immunoSEQ multiplex PCR; TCRdb lists only in-frame clones, some missing. The table shows about 250,000 clones, with 81% occurring only once. The specimen sequenced was peripheral blood. Receptor source: a woman aged 80 or over with acute or convalescent COVID-19.

This clone was seen a single time. This chain joins TRBV2 and TRBJ2-3; D might be TRBD2 (6 bases). CDR3 size: 17 residues. The V gene lost 6 bases and the J gene lost 0 bases, with 19 bases spanning the gap. CDR1 SNHLY and CDR2 FYNNEI come from the germline V gene. The CDR3 bases are TGTGCCAGCAGCCCTTTTGGGCGGGGACGAAGCACAGATACGCAGTATTTT. Translation: CASSPFGRGRSTDTQYF. Filled out from reference TRBV2 and TRBJ2-3, the complete variable domain reads EPEVTQTPSHQVTQMGQEVILRCVPISNHLYFYWYRQILGQKVEFLVSFYNNEISEKSEIFDDQFSVERPDGSNFTLKIRSTKLEDSAMYFCASSPFGRGRSTDTQYFGPGTRLTVL.

The chain employs TRBV25-1 and TRBJ2-5; D unresolved. Trimming shortened V by 6 bases and J by 1 base, and 9 bases separated the two germline ends. Germline CDR1 MGHDK, CDR2 SYGVNS. This CDR3 contains 13 residues. CDR3 nucleotide sequence: TGTGCCAGCAGATCCGTGTTCCAAGAGACCCAGTACTTC. It specifies CASRSVFQETQYF. Full variable domain (rest looked up from reference TRBV25-1 and TRBJ2-5): EADIYQTPRYLVIGTGKKITLECSQTMGHDKMYWYQQDPGMELHLIHYSYGVNSTEKGDLSSESTVSRIRTEHFPLTLESARPSHTSQYLCASRSVFQETQYFGPGTRLLVL.

This clone was seen a handful of times. The V and J genes are TRBV30 and TRBJ1-2; no definite D call. Germline-derived CDR1 and CDR2 are GTSNPN and SVGIG (reference sequence). V lost 1 base to trimming and J lost 4 bases, with 4 bases between them. This CDR3 has 11 residues. The CDR3 spells CAWSASYGYTF. CDR3 sequence (DNA): TGTGCCTGGAGTGCCTCCTATGGCTACACCTTC.

This clone was found once. The genes are TRBV19 and TRBJ2-5; TRBD2 is a possible D gene (6 bases). This CDR3 is 16 amino acids long. Deletions cut 6 bases from V and 3 bases from J, with 20 bases between. Germline lookup yields CDR1 LNHDA and CDR2 SQIVND (reference sequence). The CDR3 loop reads CASRPSLASWEETQYF. The CDR3 coding sequence is TGTGCCAGTAGGCCTTCCCTAGCGAGCTGGGAAGAGACCCAGTACTTC.

The chain combines TRBV6-6 with TRBJ1-5; perhaps TRBD1 as D (6 bases). V was pared by 0 bases and J by 1 base, with 10 bases between. Per the germline V gene, CDR1 is MNHNY and CDR2 is SVGAGI (reference sequence). The CDR3 is 16 amino acids. The CDR3 sequence: CASSYSSTGSNQPQHF. DNA of the CDR3: TGTGCCAGCAGTTACTCGTCGACAGGCAGCAATCAGCCCCAGCATTTT.

V usage is TRBV24-1 and J usage is TRBJ2-4; a possible D gene is TRBD1 (8 bases). Germline V lookup: CDR1 KGHDR, CDR2 SFDVKD. The ends were cut back, 3 bases at V and 0 bases at J, with 17 bases in the middle. The CDR3 is made up of 18 amino acids. CDR3 sequence: CATSDRTGRVVAKNIQYF. CDR3 bases: TGTGCCACCAGTGATAGGACAGGGAGGGTAGTAGCCAAAAACATTCAGTACTTC.

The genes are TRBV3-1 (or the pseudogene TRBV3-2) and TRBJ1-1; no clear D. This CDR3 is built from 13 residues. Germline CDR1 is LGHDT and CDR2 is YNNKEL (reference sequence). Between the trimmed V and J ends, which lost 4 bases and 10 bases, there was a span of 16 bases. The CDR3: CASSPTPAPGAFF. DNA for the CDR3: TGTGCCAGCAGCCCCACACCTGCCCCTGGAGCTTTCTTT.

The chain carries TRBV19 and TRBJ2-7, with D possibly matching TRBD2 (5 bases). Germline loops: CDR1 LNHDA, CDR2 SQIVND (reference sequence). Trimming took 5 bases from V and 0 from J, leaving 14 bases between them. This CDR3 contains 15 residues. CDR3 in DNA: TGTGCCAGTAGTCTTGCGGGCGCTTCCTCCTACGAGCAGTACTTC. Protein product: CASSLAGASSYEQYF. The complete variable domain, with remaining parts taken from reference TRBV19 and TRBJ2-7, reads DGGITQSPKYLFRKEGQNVTLSCEQNLNHDAMYWYRQDPGQGLRLIYYSQIVNDFQKGDIAEGYSVSREKKESFPLTVTSAQKNPTAFYLCASSLAGASSYEQYFGPGTRLTVT.

The rearrangement links TRBV3-1 (or the pseudogene TRBV3-2) to TRBJ1-1; no clear D. Trimming stripped 5 bases from V and 0 bases from J, with 13 bases between. Germline V gene lookup returns CDR1 LGHDT and CDR2 YNNKEL (reference sequence). The CDR3 spans 15 residues. CDR3 bases: TGTGCCAGCAGCGCATACAGATTCATGAACACTGAAGCTTTCTTT. Translation: CASSAYRFMNTEAFF.